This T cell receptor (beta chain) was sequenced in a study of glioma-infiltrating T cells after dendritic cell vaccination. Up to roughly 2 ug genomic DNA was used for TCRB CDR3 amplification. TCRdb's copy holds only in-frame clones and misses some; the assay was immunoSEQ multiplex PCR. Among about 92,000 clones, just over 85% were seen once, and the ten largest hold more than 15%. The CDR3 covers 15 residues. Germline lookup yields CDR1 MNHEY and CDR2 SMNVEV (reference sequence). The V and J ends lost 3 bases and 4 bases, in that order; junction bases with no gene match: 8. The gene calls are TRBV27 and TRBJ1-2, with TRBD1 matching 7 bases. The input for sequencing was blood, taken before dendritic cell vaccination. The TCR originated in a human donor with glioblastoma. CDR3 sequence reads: CASSFSLTGTYGYTF. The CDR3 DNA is TGTGCCAGCAGTTTCTCCTTGACAGGGACCTATGGCTACACCTTC.